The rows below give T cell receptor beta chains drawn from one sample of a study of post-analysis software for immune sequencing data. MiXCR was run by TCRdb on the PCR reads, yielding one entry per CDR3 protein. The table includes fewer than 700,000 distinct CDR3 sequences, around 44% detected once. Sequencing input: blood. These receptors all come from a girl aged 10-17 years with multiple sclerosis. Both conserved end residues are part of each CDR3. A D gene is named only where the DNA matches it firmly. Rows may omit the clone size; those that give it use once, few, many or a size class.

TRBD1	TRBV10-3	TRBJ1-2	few	TGTGCCATCAGTGAACGGTTAGGGGACAGCTATGGCTACACCTTC	CAISERLGDSYGYTF
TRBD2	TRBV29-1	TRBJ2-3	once	TGCAGCGCAGCCGGGGGGGCCCCAGATACGCAGTATTTT	CSAAGGAPDTQYF
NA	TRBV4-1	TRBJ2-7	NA	TGCGCCAGCAGCTCCCCCGGGATAAACTCCTACGAGCAGTACTTC	CASSSPGINSYEQYF
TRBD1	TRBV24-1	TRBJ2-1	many	TGTGCCACCAGTGACCTTGGCATGGGACAGGGGGCTCGTCCCAATGAGCAGTTCTTC	CATSDLGMGQGARPNEQFF
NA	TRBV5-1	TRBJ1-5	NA	TGCGCCAGCAGCTTTGACAGCCTCAATCAGCCCCAGCATTTT	CASSFDSLNQPQHF
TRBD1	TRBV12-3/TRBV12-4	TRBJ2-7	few	TGTGCCAGCAGTTTATCCGGGACAGGGGCCTACGAGCAGTACTTC	CASSLSGTGAYEQYF
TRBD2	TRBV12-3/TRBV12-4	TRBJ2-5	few	TGTGCCAGCAGTTTAGCGCTAATTGGGGCGGGAGATAAAGAGACCCAGTACTTC	CASSLALIGAGDKETQYF
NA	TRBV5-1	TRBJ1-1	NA	TGCGCCAGCAGCCCAGGGCGGGATCCCAACACTGAAGCTTTCTTT	CASSPGRDPNTEAFF
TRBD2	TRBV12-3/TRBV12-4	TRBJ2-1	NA	TGTGCCAGCAGGTTTCGGGGGTCTAGCGGGGCCCATGAGCAGTTCTTC	CASRFRGSSGAHEQFF
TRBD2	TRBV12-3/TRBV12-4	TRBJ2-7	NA	TGTGCCAGCAGTTTAGGGGAGACTAGCGAAAGTTACGAGCAGTACTTC	CASSLGETSESYEQYF
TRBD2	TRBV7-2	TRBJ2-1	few	TGTGCCAGCAGCTTATGGGGCGGGAGTTCCTCCTACAATGAGCAGTTCTTC	CASSLWGGSSSYNEQFF
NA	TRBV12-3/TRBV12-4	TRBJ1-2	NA	TGTGCCAGCAGTACTACAGGGATTTATGGCTACACCTTC	CASSTTGIYGYTF
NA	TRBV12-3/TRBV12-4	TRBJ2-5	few	TGTGCCAGCAGTCCCATAGGGGTACAAGAGACCCAGTACTTC	CASSPIGVQETQYF
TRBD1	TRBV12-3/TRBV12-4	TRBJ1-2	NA	TGTGCCAGCAGTTTATCCGGACAGGGAAGGTATGGCTACACCTTC	CASSLSGQGRYGYTF
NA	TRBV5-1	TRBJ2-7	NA	TGCGCCAGCAGCTGGGACGGATCCTACGAGCAGTACTTC	CASSWDGSYEQYF
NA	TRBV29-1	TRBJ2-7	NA	TGCAGGGATGCGAGGACAGCCCTGCGTAGATACGAGCAGTACTTC	CRDARTALRRYEQYF
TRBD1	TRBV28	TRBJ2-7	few	TGTGCCAGCAGTTTACCGGGACAGGCCTCCTACGAGCAGTACTTC	CASSLPGQASYEQYF
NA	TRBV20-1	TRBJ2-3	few	TGCAGTGGGGGCACTGGGGGAGCACAAGATACGCAGTATTTT	CSGGTGGAQDTQYF
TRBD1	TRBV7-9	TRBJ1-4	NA	TGTGCCAGCAGCTTAGAGGGGGCTCTAAATGAAAAACTGTTTTTT	CASSLEGALNEKLFF
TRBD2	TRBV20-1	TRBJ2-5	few	TGCAGTGCTACCCTAGCGGGAGGGCCCCAGACCCAGTACTTC	CSATLAGGPQTQYF
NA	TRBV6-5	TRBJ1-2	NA	TGTGCCAGCAGTTACTCACCGGGTCGCTATGGCTACACCTTC	CASSYSPGRYGYTF
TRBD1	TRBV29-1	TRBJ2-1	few	TGCAGCGTTGAAGATCATCAGGGGGTTCGCAATGAGCAGTTCTTC	CSVEDHQGVRNEQFF
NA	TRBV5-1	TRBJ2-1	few	TGCGCCAGCAGCTTCGATAGCGGAGGGGCCAATGAGCAGTTCTTC	CASSFDSGGANEQFF
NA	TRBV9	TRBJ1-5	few	TGTGCCAGCAGCGTAGCGGGGCATAGCAATCAGCCCCAGCATTTT	CASSVAGHSNQPQHF
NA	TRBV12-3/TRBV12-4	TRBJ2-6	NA	TGTCCCCCAAACCTCGGGAGAGTTACCGGACGGGGGGCCAACGTCCTGACTTTC	CPPNLGRVTGRGANVLTF
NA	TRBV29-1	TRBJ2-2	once	TGCAGCATTAGGGTAGCGAACACCGGGGAGCTGTTCTTT	CSIRVANTGELFF
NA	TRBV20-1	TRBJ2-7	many	TGCAGTGCTAGACTAGGGACTTCCTACGAGCAGTACTTC	CSARLGTSYEQYF
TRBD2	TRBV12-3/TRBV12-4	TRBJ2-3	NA	TGTGCCAGCAGTTTAATAAGCGGGGGGAAATACACAGATACGCAGTATTTT	CASSLISGGKYTDTQYF
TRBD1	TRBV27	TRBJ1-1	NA	TGTGCCAGCAGGAAGACAGGGGAGACTGAAGCTTTCTTT	CASRKTGETEAFF
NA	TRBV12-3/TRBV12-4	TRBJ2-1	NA	TGTGCCAGCAGTTCCTCTAGACGGGACCACCTCAATAAGCAGTTCTTC	CASSSSRRDHLNKQFF
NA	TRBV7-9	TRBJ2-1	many	TGTGCCAGCAGCTTAGGTGCAGGGATAGTAATCAATGAGCAGTTCTTC	CASSLGAGIVINEQFF
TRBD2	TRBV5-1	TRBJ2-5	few	TGCGCCAGCAGCCCCGGGGGGGAAGAGACCCAGTACTTC	CASSPGGEETQYF
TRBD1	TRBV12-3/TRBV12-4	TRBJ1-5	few	TGTGCCAGCAGCCCGGGACAGGTAATCGATCAGCCCCAGCATTTT	CASSPGQVIDQPQHF
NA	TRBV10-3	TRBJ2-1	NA	TGTGCCATCAGTGAGTCCCTTAATAACGATGAGCAGTTCTTC	CAISESLNNDEQFF
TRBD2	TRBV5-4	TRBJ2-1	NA	TGTACCAGCAGCTTAGCGGGAGGGTCCTACAATGAGCAGTTCTTC	CTSSLAGGSYNEQFF
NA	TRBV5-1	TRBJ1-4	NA	TGCGCCAGCAGCTTGGGGGGGATCGGAGAAAAACTGTTTTTT	CASSLGGIGEKLFF
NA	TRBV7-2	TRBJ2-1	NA	TGTGTCAGCAGCAAGGTGAGCTCCTACAATGAGCAGTTCTTC	CVSSKVSSYNEQFF
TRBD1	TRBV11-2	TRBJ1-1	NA	TGTGCCAGCAGCTCGTTGACAGGGGTCGGCACTGAAGCTTTCTTT	CASSSLTGVGTEAFF
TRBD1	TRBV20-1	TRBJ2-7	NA	TGCAGTGCCCCGAGGACAGGGGGCTACGAGCAGTACTTC	CSAPRTGGYEQYF
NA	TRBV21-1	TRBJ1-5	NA	TGTGCCAGCAGCCCCCGAGGACGGATCAATCAGCCCCAGCATTTT	CASSPRGRINQPQHF
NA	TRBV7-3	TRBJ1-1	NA	TGTGCCAGCAGCTTAAGCGGTCGGGCCGTACCCACTTCGGACACTGAAGCTTTCTTT	CASSLSGRAVPTSDTEAFF
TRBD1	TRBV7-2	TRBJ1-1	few	TGTGCCAGCAGCTTTGGGGACAGTAAGTACACTGAAGCTTTCTTT	CASSFGDSKYTEAFF
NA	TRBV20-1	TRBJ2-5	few	TGCAGTGCCGCAACCCACGCCGGAGGCCAAGAGACCCAGTACTTC	CSAATHAGGQETQYF
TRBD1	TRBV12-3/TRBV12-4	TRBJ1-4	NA	TGTGCCAGCAGCCCAGACAGGGGAGGAGGTGAAAAACTGTTTTTT	CASSPDRGGGEKLFF
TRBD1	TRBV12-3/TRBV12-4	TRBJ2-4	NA	TGTGCCAGCAGTTCCCGACAGGGAAAAGCCAAAAACATTCAGTACTTC	CASSSRQGKAKNIQYF
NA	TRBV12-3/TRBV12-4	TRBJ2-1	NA	TGTGCCAGCAGTTCCATCGGGGACGGAATCGTGGAGCAGTTCTTC	CASSSIGDGIVEQFF
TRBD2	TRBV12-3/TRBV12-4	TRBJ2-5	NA	TGTGCCAGCAGTACACCTACGTGGTATGGGACTAGCGGGAGGCGTGAGGAGACCCAGTACTTC	CASSTPTWYGTSGRREETQYF
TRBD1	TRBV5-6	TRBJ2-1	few	TGTGCCAGCAGCTTACTCGTCCGAGGGACAGGGGAGGATGAGCAGTTCTTC	CASSLLVRGTGEDEQFF
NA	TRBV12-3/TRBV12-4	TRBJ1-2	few	TGTGCCAGCAGTCCCCGTTGGGAGTCAATATATGGCTACACCTTC	CASSPRWESIYGYTF
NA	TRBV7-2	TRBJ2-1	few	TGTGCCAGCACCCCTGAGACAGCTTACAATGAGCAGTTCTTC	CASTPETAYNEQFF
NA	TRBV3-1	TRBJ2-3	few	TGTGCCAGCAGCCATTCCGCTTGGGGACTTCTCACAGATACGCAGTATTTT	CASSHSAWGLLTDTQYF
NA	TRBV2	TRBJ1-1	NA	TGTGCCAGCAGGGGGGAAGGGCACGCTGAAGCTTTCTTT	CASRGEGHAEAFF
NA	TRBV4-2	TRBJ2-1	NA	TGTGCCAGCAGCCAAGATCAGGTCTCCTACAATGAGCAGTTCTTC	CASSQDQVSYNEQFF
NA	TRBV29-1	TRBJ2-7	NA	TGCAGCGTTGAAGATAGGAATAGGGGAAGCCCCTACGAGCAGTACTTC	CSVEDRNRGSPYEQYF
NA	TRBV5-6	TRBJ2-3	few	TGTGCCAGCAGCTTGGTGAGCGGATACACAGATACGCAGTATTTT	CASSLVSGYTDTQYF
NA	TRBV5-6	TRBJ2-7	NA	TGTGCCAGCAGCTTGTGGAACGAGCAGTACTTC	CASSLWNEQYF
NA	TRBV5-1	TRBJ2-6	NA	TGCGCCAGCAGCCTAACAAACCCTGGGGCCAACGTCCTGACTTTC	CASSLTNPGANVLTF